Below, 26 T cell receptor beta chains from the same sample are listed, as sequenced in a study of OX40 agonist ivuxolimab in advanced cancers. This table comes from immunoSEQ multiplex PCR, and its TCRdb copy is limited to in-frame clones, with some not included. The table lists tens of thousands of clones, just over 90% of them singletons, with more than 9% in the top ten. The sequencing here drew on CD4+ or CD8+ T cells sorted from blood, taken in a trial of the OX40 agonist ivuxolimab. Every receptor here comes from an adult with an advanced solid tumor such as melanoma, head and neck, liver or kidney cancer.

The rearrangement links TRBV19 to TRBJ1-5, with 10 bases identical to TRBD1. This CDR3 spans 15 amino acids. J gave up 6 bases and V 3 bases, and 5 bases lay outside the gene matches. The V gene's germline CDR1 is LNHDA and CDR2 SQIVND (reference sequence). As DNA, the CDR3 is TGTGCCAGTAGTATGGGGACAGGGGCGACTCAGCCCCAGCATTTT. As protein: CASSMGTGATQPQHF. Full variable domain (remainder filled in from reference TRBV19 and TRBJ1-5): DGGITQSPKYLFRKEGQNVTLSCEQNLNHDAMYWYRQDPGQGLRLIYYSQIVNDFQKGDIAEGYSVSREKKESFPLTVTSAQKNPTAFYLCASSMGTGATQPQHFGDGTRLSIL.

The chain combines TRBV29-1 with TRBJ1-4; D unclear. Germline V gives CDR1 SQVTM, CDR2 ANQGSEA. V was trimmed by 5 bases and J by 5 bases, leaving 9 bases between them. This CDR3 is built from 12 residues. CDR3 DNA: TGCAGCGTTTTGCAGGAGAATGAAAAACTGTTTTTT. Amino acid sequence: CSVLQENEKLFF.

The CDR3 spells CASTEDYGLANNEQFF. The DNA of the CDR3 is TGTGCCAGTACCGAGGACTACGGACTAGCCAACAATGAGCAGTTCTTC. The chain uses TRBV19 and TRBJ2-1, with TRBD2 matching 8 bases. V trimming: 7 bases; J trimming: 5 bases; junction bases outside the gene matches: 13. The CDR3 has 16 amino acids. The V gene's germline CDR1 is LNHDA and CDR2 SQIVND (reference sequence).

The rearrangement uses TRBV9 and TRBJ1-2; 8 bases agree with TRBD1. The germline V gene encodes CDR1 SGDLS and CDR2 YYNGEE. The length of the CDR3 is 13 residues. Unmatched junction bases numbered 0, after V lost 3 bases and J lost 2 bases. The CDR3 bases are TGTGCCAGCAGCGGGACAGGGAACTATGGCTACACCTTC. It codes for CASSGTGNYGYTF.

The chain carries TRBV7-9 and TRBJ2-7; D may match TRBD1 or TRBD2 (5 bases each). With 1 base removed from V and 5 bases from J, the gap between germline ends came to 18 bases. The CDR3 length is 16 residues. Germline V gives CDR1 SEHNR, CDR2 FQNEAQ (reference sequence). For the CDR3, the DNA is TGTGCCAGCAGCTTAGGCTCGGGGCCCGATTGGGACGAGCAGTACTTC. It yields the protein CASSLGSGPDWDEQYF.

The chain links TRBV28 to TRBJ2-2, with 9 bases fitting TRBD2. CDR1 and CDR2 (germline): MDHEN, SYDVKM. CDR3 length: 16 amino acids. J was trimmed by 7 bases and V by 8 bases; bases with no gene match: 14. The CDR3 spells CASRSLAGVYSGELFF. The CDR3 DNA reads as TGTGCCAGCCGATCATTAGCGGGAGTCTATAGCGGGGAGCTGTTTTTT.

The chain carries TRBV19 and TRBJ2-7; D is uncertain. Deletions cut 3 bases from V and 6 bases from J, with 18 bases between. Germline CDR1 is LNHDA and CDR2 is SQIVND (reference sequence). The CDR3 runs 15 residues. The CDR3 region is CASSIVKGLWGEQYF. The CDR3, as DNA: TGTGCCAGTAGTATCGTAAAGGGCCTCTGGGGCGAGCAGTACTTC.

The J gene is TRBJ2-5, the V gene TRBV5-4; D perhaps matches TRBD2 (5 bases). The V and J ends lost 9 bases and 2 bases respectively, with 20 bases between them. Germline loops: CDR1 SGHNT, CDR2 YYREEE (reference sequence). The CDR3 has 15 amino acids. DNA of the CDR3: TGTGCCACCAACGCGGAATGGACTGGACAAGAGACCCAGTACTTC. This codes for CATNAEWTGQETQYF. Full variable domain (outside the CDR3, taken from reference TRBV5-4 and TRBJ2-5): ETGVTQSPTHLIKTRGQQVTLRCSSQSGHNTVSWYQQALGQGPQFIFQYYREEENGRGNFPPRFSGLQFPNYSSELNVNALELDDSALYLCATNAEWTGQETQYFGPGTRLLVL.

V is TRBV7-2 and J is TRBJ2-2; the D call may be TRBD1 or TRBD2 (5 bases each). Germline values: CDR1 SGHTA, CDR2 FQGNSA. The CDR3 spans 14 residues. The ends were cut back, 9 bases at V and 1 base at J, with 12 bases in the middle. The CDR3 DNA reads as TGTGCCAGAAGGGACCAGGTGAACACCGGGGAGCTGTTTTTT. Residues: CARRDQVNTGELFF.

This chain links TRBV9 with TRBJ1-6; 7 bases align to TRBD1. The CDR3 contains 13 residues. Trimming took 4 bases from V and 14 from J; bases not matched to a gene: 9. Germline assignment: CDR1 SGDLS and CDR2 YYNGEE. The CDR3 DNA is TGTGCCAGCAGCCCGACAGGGCCGGGGACCCTCCACTTT. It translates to CASSPTGPGTLHF.

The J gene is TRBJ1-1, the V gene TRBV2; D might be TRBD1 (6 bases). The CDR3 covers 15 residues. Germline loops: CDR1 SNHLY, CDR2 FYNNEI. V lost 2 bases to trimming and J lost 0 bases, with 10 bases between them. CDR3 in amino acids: CASSEHRAMNTEAFF. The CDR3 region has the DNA TGTGCCAGCAGTGAACACAGGGCCATGAACACTGAAGCTTTCTTT.

The CDR3 reads CAWMAGQGWTEAFF. CDR3 DNA: TGTGCCTGGATGGCCGGACAGGGGTGGACTGAAGCTTTCTTT. V usage is TRBV30 and J usage is TRBJ1-1, with 9 bases matching TRBD1. There are 14 residues in the CDR3. Looked up from germline, CDR1 is GTSNPN and CDR2 is SVGIG (reference sequence). V lost 4 bases to trimming and J lost 5 bases; unmatched junction nucleotides: 8.

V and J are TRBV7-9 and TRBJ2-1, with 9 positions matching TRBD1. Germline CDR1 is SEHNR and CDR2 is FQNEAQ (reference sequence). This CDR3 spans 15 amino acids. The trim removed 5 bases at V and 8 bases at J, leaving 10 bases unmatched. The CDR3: CASSPTGGFLDEQFF. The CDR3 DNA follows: TGTGCCAGCAGCCCGACAGGGGGGTTCTTGGATGAGCAGTTCTTC.

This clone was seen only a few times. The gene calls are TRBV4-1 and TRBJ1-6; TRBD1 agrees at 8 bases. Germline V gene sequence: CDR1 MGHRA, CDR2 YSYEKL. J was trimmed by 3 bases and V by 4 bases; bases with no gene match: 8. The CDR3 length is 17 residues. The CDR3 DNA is TGCGCCAGCAGCCTTTCCGGGACAGGCTACTATAATTCACCCCTCCACTTT. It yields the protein CASSLSGTGYYNSPLHF.

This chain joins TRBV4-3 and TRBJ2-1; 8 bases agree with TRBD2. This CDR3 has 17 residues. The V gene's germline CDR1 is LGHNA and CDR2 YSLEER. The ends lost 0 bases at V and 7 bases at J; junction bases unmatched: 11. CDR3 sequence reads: CASSQDVTPSGLNEQFF. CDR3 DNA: TGCGCCAGCAGCCAAGATGTCACGCCTAGCGGGCTTAATGAGCAGTTCTTC.

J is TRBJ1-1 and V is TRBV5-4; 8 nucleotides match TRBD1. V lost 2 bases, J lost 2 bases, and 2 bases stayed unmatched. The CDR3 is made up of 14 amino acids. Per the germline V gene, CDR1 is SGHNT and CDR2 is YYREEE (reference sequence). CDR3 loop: CASSFAGGNTEAFF. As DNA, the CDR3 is TGTGCCAGCAGCTTCGCAGGGGGCAACACTGAAGCTTTCTTT.

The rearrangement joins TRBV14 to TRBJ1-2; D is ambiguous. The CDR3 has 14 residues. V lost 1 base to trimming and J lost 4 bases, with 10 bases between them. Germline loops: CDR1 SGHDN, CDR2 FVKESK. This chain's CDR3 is CASSQAGPLYGYTF. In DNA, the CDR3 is TGTGCCAGCAGCCAAGCAGGACCACTCTATGGCTACACCTTC.

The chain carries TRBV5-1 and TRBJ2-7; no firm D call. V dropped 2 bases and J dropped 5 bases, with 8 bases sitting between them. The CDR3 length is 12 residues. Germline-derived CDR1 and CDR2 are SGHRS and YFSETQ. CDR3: CASSFSMHEQYF. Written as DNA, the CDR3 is TGCGCCAGCAGCTTCAGTATGCACGAGCAGTACTTC.

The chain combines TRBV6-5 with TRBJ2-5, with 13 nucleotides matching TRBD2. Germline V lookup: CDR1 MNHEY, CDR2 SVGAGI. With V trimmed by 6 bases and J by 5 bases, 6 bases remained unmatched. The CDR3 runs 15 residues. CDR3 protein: CASSPGTSGVETQYF. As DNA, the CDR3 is TGTGCCAGCAGCCCCGGGACTAGCGGGGTTGAGACCCAGTACTTC.

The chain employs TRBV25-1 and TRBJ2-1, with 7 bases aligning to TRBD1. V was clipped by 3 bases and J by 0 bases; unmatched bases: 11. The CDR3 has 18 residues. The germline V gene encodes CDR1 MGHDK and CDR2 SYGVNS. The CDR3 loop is CASSEVATGISSYNEQFF. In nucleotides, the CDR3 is TGTGCCAGCAGTGAGGTCGCGACAGGGATTAGCTCCTACAATGAGCAGTTCTTC.

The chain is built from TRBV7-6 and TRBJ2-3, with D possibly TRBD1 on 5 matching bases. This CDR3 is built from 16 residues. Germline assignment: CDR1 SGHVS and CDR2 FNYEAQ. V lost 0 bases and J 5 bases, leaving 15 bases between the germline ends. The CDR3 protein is CASSLAVGSQGDTQYF. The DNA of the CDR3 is TGTGCCAGCAGCTTAGCGGTGGGGTCCCAGGGAGATACGCAGTATTTT.

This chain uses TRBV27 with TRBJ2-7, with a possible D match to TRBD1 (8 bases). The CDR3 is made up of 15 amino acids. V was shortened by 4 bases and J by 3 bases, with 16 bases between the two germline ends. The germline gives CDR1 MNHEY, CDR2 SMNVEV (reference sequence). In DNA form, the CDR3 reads TGTGCCAGCAGTTCGCGGGGGACAGGAAACTACGAGCAGTACTTC. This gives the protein CASSSRGTGNYEQYF.

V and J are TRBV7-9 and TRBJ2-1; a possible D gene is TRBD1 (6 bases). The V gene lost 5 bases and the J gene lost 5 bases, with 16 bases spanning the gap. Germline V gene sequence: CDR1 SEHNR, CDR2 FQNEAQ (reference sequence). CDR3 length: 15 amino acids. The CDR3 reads CASSRPTDSHNEQFF. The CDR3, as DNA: TGTGCCAGCAGCCGCCCAACGGACAGCCACAATGAGCAGTTCTTC.

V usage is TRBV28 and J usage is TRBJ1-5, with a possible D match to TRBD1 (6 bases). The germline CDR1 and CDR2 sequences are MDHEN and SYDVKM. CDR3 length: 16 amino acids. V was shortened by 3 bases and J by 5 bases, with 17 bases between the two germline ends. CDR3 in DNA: TGTGCCAGCAGTTTTTTACAGGGAGTTGTGCATCAGCCCCAGCATTTT. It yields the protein CASSFLQGVVHQPQHF.

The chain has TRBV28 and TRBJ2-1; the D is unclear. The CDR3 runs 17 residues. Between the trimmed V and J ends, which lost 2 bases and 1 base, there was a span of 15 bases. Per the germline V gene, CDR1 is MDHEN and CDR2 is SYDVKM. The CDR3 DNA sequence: TGTGCCAGCAGTTTAAGTGAGGAAGGAAGTTCCTACAATGAGCAGTTCTTC. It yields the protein CASSLSEEGSSYNEQFF.

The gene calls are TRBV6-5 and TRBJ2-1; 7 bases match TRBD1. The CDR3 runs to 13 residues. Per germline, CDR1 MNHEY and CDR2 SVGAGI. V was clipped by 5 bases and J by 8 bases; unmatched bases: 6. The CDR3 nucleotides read TGTGCCAGCAGTAAAGACAGGGCGGATGAGCAGTTCTTC. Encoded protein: CASSKDRADEQFF.